The 31 T cell receptor beta chains reported below all come from one sample, sequenced in a study of OX40 agonist ivuxolimab in advanced cancers. The method was immunoSEQ multiplex PCR; TCRdb's version includes in-frame clones alone and lacks a portion of them. Here the sample spans about 77,000 clones, about nine tenths being singletons. The sample here was CD4+ or CD8+ T cells sorted from blood, taken in a trial of the OX40 agonist ivuxolimab. The receptors stem from an adult with an advanced solid tumor such as melanoma, head and neck, liver or kidney cancer.

The J gene is TRBJ1-6, the V gene TRBV5-1; 9 bases agree with TRBD1. This CDR3 is 15 amino acids long. Unmatched junction bases numbered 8, after V lost 4 bases and J lost 9 bases. Germline loops: CDR1 SGHRS, CDR2 YFSETQ. In nucleotides, the CDR3 is TGCGCCAGCAGCGTGGACAGGGGATCGAGTTCACCCCTCCACTTT. Residues: CASSVDRGSSSPLHF.

The chain links TRBV6-5 to TRBJ2-3, with TRBD1 as a possible D gene (5 bases). This CDR3 spans 16 amino acids. Germline V gene lookup returns CDR1 MNHEY and CDR2 SVGAGI. Trimming left V 0 bases short and J 7 bases short, with 17 bases between. CDR3 DNA sequence: TGTGCCAGCAGTTACTCGGGGTGGGGCGCGCCGAATACGCAGTATTTT. Its protein product is CASSYSGWGAPNTQYF.

This chain connects TRBV6-5 to TRBJ2-2; 7 bases line up with TRBD1. CDR3 length: 13 amino acids. The V gene's germline CDR1 is MNHEY and CDR2 SVGAGI. Trimming at V came to 5 bases and at J to 6 bases, leaving 3 bases not matched to a gene. CDR3 nucleotide sequence: TGTGCCAGCAGTGTAACAGGGGCCGGGGAGCTGTTTTTT. Encoded protein: CASSVTGAGELFF.

The genes are TRBV5-8 and TRBJ2-7; tentatively, D is TRBD2 (7 bases). V was shortened by 4 bases and J by 3 bases, with 17 bases between the two germline ends. Germline CDR1 is SGHTS and CDR2 is YDEGEE. The CDR3 totals 15 residues. CDR3 amino acids: CASSPSWGGHYEQYF. The CDR3 region has the DNA TGTGCCAGCAGCCCTAGTTGGGGGGGGCACTACGAGCAGTACTTC.

The rearrangement joins TRBV19 to TRBJ1-2; TRBD1 is a possible D gene (6 bases). Germline V lookup: CDR1 LNHDA, CDR2 SQIVND (reference sequence). With 4 bases removed from V and 5 bases from J, the gap between germline ends came to 14 bases. The CDR3 is 14 amino acids. CDR3 sequence: CASSRDRLWYGYTF. The DNA for the CDR3 is TGTGCCAGTAGTAGAGACAGGCTATGGTATGGCTACACCTTC.

This sequence joins TRBV6-1 and TRBJ1-2; D unresolved. The V gene's germline CDR1 is MNHNS and CDR2 SASEGT. The CDR3 length is 13 residues. V lost 1 base, J lost 8 bases, and 11 bases lay in between. The CDR3 region is CASSEETRRGYTF. The CDR3 coding sequence is TGTGCCAGCAGTGAAGAAACAAGAAGAGGCTACACCTTC.

The chain is built from TRBV10-1 and TRBJ2-2; 8 positions match TRBD2. The CDR3 loop spans 14 amino acids. Germline V lookup: CDR1 WNHNN, CDR2 SYGVQD (reference sequence). The J segment lost 5 bases and the V segment lost 6 bases, leaving 5 bases of the junction unmatched. Here the CDR3 DNA reads TGCGCCAGCAGAGCGGGAGAGTGGACCGGGGAGCTGTTTTTT. Its translation is CASRAGEWTGELFF.

The chain combines TRBV5-1 with TRBJ2-1, with 7 bases matching TRBD2. This CDR3 contains 18 residues. Looked up from germline, CDR1 is SGHRS and CDR2 is YFSETQ. The V and J ends lost 0 bases and 1 base, in that order; junction bases with no gene match: 10. CDR3 nucleotide sequence: TGCGCCAGCAGCTTGGGCCCCTCGACTAGCTTATCCTACAATGAGCAGTTCTTC. Translating it yields CASSLGPSTSLSYNEQFF. The full variable domain, in which reference TRBV5-1 and TRBJ2-1 provide the parts outside the CDR3, is KAGVTQTPRYLIKTRGQQVTLSCSPISGHRSVSWYQQTPGQGLQFLFEYFSETQRNKGNFPGRFSGRQFSNSRSEMNVSTLELGDSALYLCASSLGPSTSLSYNEQFFGPGTRLTVL.

This chain connects TRBV18 to TRBJ2-1; 12 bases align to TRBD2. Per the germline V gene, CDR1 is KGHSH and CDR2 is LQKENI. This CDR3 is built from 16 residues. Germline trimming cut 3 bases from V and 3 bases from J; bases unmatched to any gene: 3. The CDR3 coding sequence is TGTGCCAGCTCACCTCTAGCGGGAGGGATCTACAATGAGCAGTTCTTC. This encodes CASSPLAGGIYNEQFF.

The chain recombines TRBV4-2 with TRBJ2-5; TRBD2 matches at 11 bases. Germline V gene lookup returns CDR1 LGHNA and CDR2 YNFKEQ. CDR3 length equals 19 residues. Unmatched junction bases numbered 14, after V lost 0 bases and J lost 5 bases. CDR3 DNA sequence: TGTGCCAGCAGCCAAGAGCGGGCTAGCGGGGGGCCACCTCGGGAGACCCAGTACTTC. Its translation: CASSQERASGGPPRETQYF.

V is TRBV5-1 and J is TRBJ2-7; maybe TRBD1 (5 bases). This CDR3 comprises 15 residues. V lost 2 bases and J 0 bases, leaving 12 bases between the germline ends. Per the germline V gene, CDR1 is SGHRS and CDR2 is YFSETQ. The CDR3 DNA reads TGCGCCAGCAGCTTTCTTGGGGCATCCTCCTACGAGCAGTACTTC. Its protein product is CASSFLGASSYEQYF. Looking up the rest from reference TRBV5-1 and TRBJ2-7 gives the full variable domain: KAGVTQTPRYLIKTRGQQVTLSCSPISGHRSVSWYQQTPGQGLQFLFEYFSETQRNKGNFPGRFSGRQFSNSRSEMNVSTLELGDSALYLCASSFLGASSYEQYFGPGTRLTVT.

Written as DNA, the CDR3 is TGTGCCAGCTCCGGGACTAGCGGTTACAATGAGCAGTTCTTC. It codes for CASSGTSGYNEQFF. The V and J genes are TRBV5-4 and TRBJ2-1; TRBD2 agrees at 11 bases. CDR3 length equals 14 residues. After removal of 7 bases from V and 4 bases from J, the junction contained 4 bases not matched to a gene. CDR1 is SGHNT and CDR2 is YYREEE in the germline V gene (reference sequence).

This rearrangement joins TRBV27 to TRBJ1-1; D is ambiguous. V lost 10 bases and J 0 bases, leaving 9 bases between the germline ends. The CDR3 is 12 amino acids. CDR1 is MNHEY, CDR2 SMNVEV, per germline (reference sequence). The CDR3 DNA sequence: TGTGCCACCAGAGGGATGAACACTGAAGCTTTCTTT. Its protein product is CATRGMNTEAFF.

V is TRBV5-1 and J is TRBJ2-2; D gene ambiguous. The CDR3 is 16 residues long. Trimming removed 2 bases from V and 5 bases from J, with 16 bases in between. CDR1 SGHRS and CDR2 YFSETQ come from the germline V gene. The CDR3 region is CASSFGSALGTGELFF. For the CDR3, the DNA is TGCGCCAGCAGCTTCGGCTCTGCCTTGGGGACCGGGGAGCTGTTTTTT.

The chain joins TRBV19 to TRBJ1-4, with D uncertain. This CDR3 is 14 amino acids long. The germline gives CDR1 LNHDA, CDR2 SQIVND (reference sequence). Trimming cost V 8 bases and J 8 bases, with 18 bases left between them. CDR3 nucleotide sequence: TGTGCCAGTTCAAAGCTTCCAGTGGGAGAAAAACTGTTTTTT. This encodes CASSKLPVGEKLFF.

The chain carries TRBV18 and TRBJ2-7; TRBD1 matches 7 bases. Trimming cost V 1 base and J 6 bases; bases outside gene matches: 6. The germline gives CDR1 KGHSH, CDR2 LQKENI. This CDR3 contains 14 residues. The CDR3 bases are TGTGCCAGCTCACCACGACAGGGAAGGGGCGAGCAGTACTTC. As protein: CASSPRQGRGEQYF.

The chain employs TRBV6-1 and TRBJ1-1; TRBD1 might be the D (5 bases). CDR1 is MNHNS, CDR2 SASEGT, per germline. The CDR3 runs 13 residues. The V end was cut by 7 bases, the J end by 4 bases, with 13 bases between. The CDR3 here is CASNRGLGTEAFF. The CDR3 coding sequence is TGTGCCAGCAATCGGGGCTTGGGCACTGAAGCTTTCTTT.

The chain uses TRBV11-3 and TRBJ2-2; 7 bases map to TRBD1. The CDR3 has 14 amino acids. Trimming cost V 4 bases and J 7 bases; bases outside gene matches: 6. Germline values: CDR1 SGHNT, CDR2 YENEEA. The CDR3 loop reads CASSSQGWGGELFF. DNA for the CDR3: TGTGCCAGCAGCTCACAGGGGTGGGGCGGGGAGCTGTTTTTT.

The V gene is TRBV18, the J gene TRBJ2-1, with D possibly being TRBD1 or TRBD2 (6 bases each). The CDR3 has 15 residues. The germline gives CDR1 KGHSH, CDR2 LQKENI. The germline V and J ends were trimmed by 5 bases and 6 bases, with 17 bases remaining between them. In DNA, the CDR3 is TGTGCCAGCTCATCCCAGGGGACTCTGGGCAATGAGCAGTTCTTC. Its translation is CASSSQGTLGNEQFF.

The chain has TRBV6-1 and TRBJ2-4, with D perhaps being TRBD1 or TRBD2 (5 bases each). Trimming shortened V by 3 bases and J by 2 bases, and 8 bases separated the two germline ends. Germline V lookup: CDR1 MNHNS, CDR2 SASEGT. This CDR3 has 14 residues. CDR3: CASSEGTTKNIQYF. The CDR3 region has the DNA TGTGCCAGCAGTGAGGGGACGACCAAAAACATTCAGTACTTC.

This sequence joins TRBV2 and TRBJ2-3; the match to TRBD2 covers 7 bases. J lost 5 bases, V lost 2 bases, and 16 bases had no gene match. Germline V gene lookup returns CDR1 SNHLY and CDR2 FYNNEI. The CDR3 length is 18 residues. The CDR3: CASSERLTGGPGGDTQYF. DNA for the CDR3: TGTGCCAGCAGTGAAAGGCTAACGGGGGGTCCGGGTGGAGATACGCAGTATTTT.

The chain is built from TRBV27 and TRBJ2-2, with 7 bases fitting TRBD1. V shed 2 bases and J 1 base; nucleotides not matched to a gene: 7. Germline CDR1 MNHEY, CDR2 SMNVEV (reference sequence). The CDR3 sequence is 17 residues long. The CDR3 protein is CASSLDRALWNTGELFF. CDR3 nucleotides: TGTGCCAGCAGTTTAGACAGGGCCCTTTGGAACACCGGGGAGCTGTTTTTT.

The chain combines TRBV6-1 with TRBJ2-5; D tentatively reads TRBD1 or TRBD2 (6 bases each). V was pared by 7 bases and J by 5 bases, with 20 bases between. The CDR3 has 15 residues. CDR1 and CDR2 (germline): MNHNS, SASEGT. CDR3 in amino acids: CASNREGGRMETQYF. The CDR3 bases are TGTGCCAGCAATAGAGAGGGGGGTAGAATGGAGACCCAGTACTTC.

The rearrangement uses TRBV5-4 and TRBJ1-4; D unresolved. CDR1 is SGHNT and CDR2 is YYREEE in the germline V gene (reference sequence). V dropped 0 bases and J dropped 7 bases, with 13 bases sitting between them. This CDR3 spans 15 amino acids. DNA of the CDR3: TGTGCCAGCAGCTTGGGGTCGAGTGGAGGTGAAAAACTGTTTTTT. This gives the protein CASSLGSSGGEKLFF. The full variable domain, its missing parts supplied by reference TRBV5-4 and TRBJ1-4, is ETGVTQSPTHLIKTRGQQVTLRCSSQSGHNTVSWYQQALGQGPQFIFQYYREEENGRGNFPPRFSGLQFPNYSSELNVNALELDDSALYLCASSLGSSGGEKLFFGSGTQLSVL.

The V gene is TRBV27, the J gene TRBJ2-1; maybe TRBD2 (6 bases). The CDR3 runs 15 residues. The germline gives CDR1 MNHEY, CDR2 SMNVEV (reference sequence). V shed 4 bases and J shed 9 bases, with 19 bases lying between them. The CDR3 is CASSSGLFISLEQFF. DNA for the CDR3: TGTGCCAGCAGTTCAGGACTATTTATATCACTTGAGCAGTTCTTC.

This clone was detected only a few times. The chain is built from TRBV5-4 and TRBJ1-2; D gene ambiguous. The V gene lost 1 base and the J gene lost 6 bases, with 22 bases spanning the gap. The CDR3 is 17 residues long. The germline V gene encodes CDR1 SGHNT and CDR2 YYREEE (reference sequence). Written as DNA, the CDR3 is TGTGCCAGCAGCTTGTCCCTGACAACTGCTCGCGGGAATGGCTACACCTTC. Protein sequence: CASSLSLTTARGNGYTF.

V and J are TRBV6-5 and TRBJ2-7; 8 nucleotides agree with TRBD1. V dropped 4 bases and J dropped 2; count of bases not matched to a gene: 10. CDR1 and CDR2 from the germline V gene are MNHEY and SVGAGI. The CDR3 sequence is 16 residues long. The DNA of the CDR3 is TGTGCCAGCAGTTCCCTTCCGGACAGGGATGCCTACGAGCAGTACTTC. It yields the protein CASSSLPDRDAYEQYF.

The J gene is TRBJ1-6, the V gene TRBV7-9, with a tentative D call TRBD1 (5 bases). This CDR3 has 15 residues. Germline V CDR1 and CDR2: SEHNR, FQNEAQ (reference sequence). Trimming removed 1 base from V and 10 bases from J, with 14 bases in between. The CDR3 DNA reads TGTGCCAGCAGCTTAGATGGGGCTAGTTCGTCACCCCTCCACTTT. Its translation: CASSLDGASSSPLHF.

J is TRBJ2-1 and V is TRBV7-2; TRBD2 aligns across 11 bases. CDR3 length: 16 residues. Germline CDR1 and CDR2: SGHTA and FQGNSA. Germline trimming cut 5 bases from V and 5 bases from J; bases unmatched to any gene: 8. CDR3 DNA sequence: TGTGCCAGCAGCAGATATAGCGGGGGGGCCGACAATGAGCAGTTCTTC. It translates to CASSRYSGGADNEQFF. Together with reference TRBV7-2 and TRBJ2-1, the CDR3 gives the full variable domain: GAGVSQSPSNKVTEKGKDVELRCDPISGHTALYWYRQSLGQGLEFLIYFQGNSAPDKSGLPSDRFSAERTGGSVSTLTIQRTQQEDSAVYLCASSRYSGGADNEQFFGPGTRLTVL.

This clone appeared once. The chain employs TRBV11-2 and TRBJ1-4; no firm D call. Trimming cost V 5 bases and J 7 bases, with 11 bases left between them. The germline V gene encodes CDR1 SGHAT and CDR2 FQNNGV. The CDR3 length is 13 residues. The CDR3 region is CASSLGRSEKLFF. The CDR3, as DNA: TGTGCCAGCAGCCTAGGGCGAAGTGAAAAACTGTTTTTT.

The chain carries TRBV28 and TRBJ2-7; 9 bases agree with TRBD1. There are 15 residues in the CDR3. Germline CDR1 reads MDHEN; CDR2 reads SYDVKM. V lost 5 bases, J lost 2 bases, and 7 bases stayed unmatched. CDR3 in amino acids: CASSLTGGPTYEQYF. CDR3 DNA: TGTGCCAGCAGTCTAACAGGGGGCCCGACCTACGAGCAGTACTTC.